Shown below are 12 T cell receptor beta chains from a single sample sequenced in a study of blood T cell repertoires in COVID-19. Clones were sequenced by immunoSEQ multiplex PCR, and TCRdb holds only the in-frame ones, with some missing. The data show about 110,000 clones, more than 75% seen once. Input material: peripheral blood. The receptor source for this set is a woman aged 50 to 60 with acute or convalescent COVID-19.

V gene TRBV5-1 combines with J gene TRBJ2-7; 7 positions match TRBD2. This CDR3 region has 12 residues. Germline V gives CDR1 SGHRS, CDR2 YFSETQ. V shed 7 bases, J shed 3 bases, and the junction held 4 bases outside the gene matches. CDR3 nucleotides: TGCGCCAGCTCCAAGCGGGACTACGAGCAGTACTTC. This translates into CASSKRDYEQYF.

The chain has TRBV18 and TRBJ2-3; 8 positions agree with TRBD1. In germline, CDR1 is KGHSH, CDR2 LQKENI. V lost 3 bases, J lost 2 bases, and 7 bases stayed unmatched. CDR3 length: 16 amino acids. The CDR3 loop reads CASSPQRTGNTDTQYF. CDR3 nucleotides: TGTGCCAGCTCACCCCAGAGGACAGGGAACACAGATACGCAGTATTTT.

V is TRBV6-5 and J is TRBJ1-3; no definite D call. There are 15 residues in the CDR3. The germline V gene has CDR1 MNHEY and CDR2 SVGAGI. V lost 7 bases and J lost 0, with 13 bases in between. CDR3 sequence reads: CASIQWRSSGNTIYF. CDR3 DNA sequence: TGTGCCAGCATCCAATGGCGGAGCTCTGGAAACACCATATATTTT.

This clone appeared a single time. The chain has TRBV14 and TRBJ2-7; D is unresolved. The ends were cut back, 10 bases at V and 6 bases at J, with 19 bases in the middle. CDR1 SGHDN and CDR2 FVKESK come from the germline V gene. CDR3 length: 13 residues. The CDR3 nucleotides are TGTGCCACCAGTTCGGAGTTTTGGCGCGAGCAGTACTTC. Amino acids: CATSSEFWREQYF.

Written as DNA, the CDR3 is TGCAGCGTTGAAAGGCCCTCAGGCGGGGTTTACAATGAGCAGTTCTTC. Its protein product is CSVERPSGGVYNEQFF. The chain couples TRBV29-1 to TRBJ2-1; D may be TRBD2 (6 bases). The germline V gene has CDR1 SQVTM and CDR2 ANQGSEA. CDR3 size: 16 residues. The V end was cut by 2 bases, the J end by 4 bases, with 18 bases between.

This clone was picked up a small number of times. The genes are TRBV19 and TRBJ2-1; 12 bases map to TRBD1. Germline V gene lookup returns CDR1 LNHDA and CDR2 SQIVND (reference sequence). CDR3 size: 15 residues. V shed 5 bases, J shed 8 bases, and the junction held 7 bases outside the gene matches. CDR3 in DNA: TGTGCCAGTAGTTCCGGGACAGGGGGCTTAGATGAGCAGTTCTTC. Translation gives CASSSGTGGLDEQFF.

The V and J genes are TRBV7-2 and TRBJ2-7; D remains ambiguous. CDR1 and CDR2 (germline): SGHTA, FQGNSA. Trimming took off 0 bases at V and 2 bases at J, with 8 bases between the two ends. The CDR3 sequence is 14 residues long. The CDR3 bases are TGTGCCAGCAGCTTAGCTCCGGTTACCTACGAGCAGTACTTC. Its protein is CASSLAPVTYEQYF.

The chain joins TRBV19 to TRBJ1-5; possible D gene TRBD1, 6 bases. Germline CDR1 is LNHDA and CDR2 is SQIVND (reference sequence). The CDR3 totals 14 residues. Trimming left V 5 bases short and J 7 bases short, with 15 bases between. The CDR3 DNA is TGTGCCAGTAGTGTAATGTTAGGGGGACAGCCCCAGCATTTT. This gives the protein CASSVMLGGQPQHF.

This chain joins TRBV5-6 and TRBJ2-3, with a tentative D call TRBD1 (5 bases). Trimming left V 7 bases short and J 2 bases short, with 20 bases between. This CDR3 has 16 residues. Per the germline V gene, CDR1 is SGHDT and CDR2 is YYEEEE. CDR3 coding DNA: TGTGCCAGCGGGGCTTTGAGCAGCGAACTCACAGATACGCAGTATTTT. Its translation is CASGALSSELTDTQYF.

V gene TRBV6-5 combines with J gene TRBJ2-2; TRBD1 matches 9 bases. This CDR3 contains 13 residues. CDR1 MNHEY and CDR2 SVGAGI come from the germline V gene. Losses at the gene ends were 10 bases for V and 2 bases for J; bases not matched to a gene: 2. CDR3 protein: CAIQGANTGELFF. CDR3 DNA: TGTGCCATACAGGGGGCAAACACCGGGGAGCTGTTTTTT.

This chain links TRBV7-9 with TRBJ2-3; D is unresolved. Trimming stripped 7 bases from V and 2 bases from J, with 10 bases between. The germline gives CDR1 SEHNR, CDR2 FQNEAQ (reference sequence). The CDR3 loop spans 13 amino acids. CDR3 coding DNA: TGTGCCAGCATGGTCGGAGTCACAGATACGCAGTATTTT. It is translated as CASMVGVTDTQYF.

The chain employs TRBV7-8 and TRBJ1-1; D uncertain. V lost 1 base and J 0 bases, leaving 12 bases between the germline ends. The germline V gene has CDR1 SGHVS and CDR2 FQNEAQ. The CDR3 totals 16 residues. The CDR3 is CASSLVPQRVNTEAFF. The CDR3 nucleotides read TGTGCCAGCAGCTTAGTACCTCAGAGGGTGAACACTGAAGCTTTCTTT.